This passage covers 7 T cell receptor beta chains from one sample sequenced in a study of cytomegalovirus exposure and HLA in healthy donors. The PCR used 60 Vbeta and 13 Jbeta primers. The table came from immunoSEQ multiplex PCR; TCRdb's copy has only in-frame clones and leaves some out. The sample carries 230,000 or so clones, nearly 95% recorded once. The sequenced material came from PBMCs. All receptors derive from a girl aged 2-15 years in good health and CMV-seronegative.

This clone occurred once. The V gene is TRBV27, the J gene TRBJ1-2, with 9 bases matching TRBD1. Germline V lookup: CDR1 MNHEY, CDR2 SMNVEV (reference sequence). The CDR3 is 14 residues long. V dropped 6 bases and J dropped 8; count of bases not matched to a gene: 10. The CDR3 is CASRPTGGGGGYTF. In nucleotides, the CDR3 is TGTGCCAGCAGACCAACAGGGGGCGGAGGAGGCTACACCTTC.

The V and J genes are TRBV19 and TRBJ2-1; D is uncertain. Germline V gene sequence: CDR1 LNHDA, CDR2 SQIVND (reference sequence). The germline V and J ends were trimmed by 0 bases and 15 bases, with 12 bases remaining between them. The CDR3 is made up of 12 amino acids. The DNA of the CDR3 is TGTGCCAGTAGTATAGAAGAGACCCAGCGGTTCTTC. Translated: CASSIEETQRFF.

The genes are TRBV9 and TRBJ2-3; tentative D call: TRBD2 (6 bases). V lost 1 base and J 2 bases, leaving 14 bases between the germline ends. Germline V lookup: CDR1 SGDLS, CDR2 YYNGEE. This CDR3 contains 16 residues. The CDR3 here is CASSVRPTGDTDTQYF. The CDR3 region has the DNA TGTGCCAGCAGCGTAAGGCCGACGGGGGACACAGATACGCAGTATTTT.

This chain joins TRBV6-5 and TRBJ2-7, with TRBD2 identical over 8 bases. The trim removed 6 bases at V and 7 bases at J, leaving 11 bases unmatched. The CDR3 sequence is 14 residues long. Germline V gives CDR1 MNHEY, CDR2 SVGAGI. The CDR3 sequence: CASSDAGTRLEQYF. The DNA of the CDR3 is TGTGCCAGCAGCGACGCCGGGACTAGGCTTGAGCAGTACTTC.

This chain links TRBV6-1 with TRBJ1-5, with D perhaps TRBD1 (5 bases). Looked up from germline, CDR1 is MNHNS and CDR2 is SASEGT. This CDR3 has 14 residues. V was clipped by 2 bases and J by 2 bases, with 7 bases between them. The CDR3 DNA reads as TGTGCCAGCAGTGAACAGGGCGGCAATCAGCCCCAGCATTTT. It specifies CASSEQGGNQPQHF.

V is TRBV5-5 and J is TRBJ1-3; D gene uncertain. This CDR3 spans 13 amino acids. Trimming took 2 bases from V and 0 from J, leaving 3 bases between them. Per germline, CDR1 SGHKS and CDR2 YYEKEE (reference sequence). The CDR3 bases are TGTGCCAGCAGCTTCAGCTCTGGAAACACCATATATTTT. This translates into CASSFSSGNTIYF.

This chain connects TRBV21-1 to TRBJ2-7; the D call TRBD2 from the table was never checked on the DNA. TRBV21-1 is flagged as a pseudogene. The CDR3 runs 16 residues. The CDR3: CASSKDRLGVYYEQYF. In DNA, the CDR3 is TGTGCCAGCAGCAAAGATCGACTAGGGGTGTACTACGAGCAGTACTTC.